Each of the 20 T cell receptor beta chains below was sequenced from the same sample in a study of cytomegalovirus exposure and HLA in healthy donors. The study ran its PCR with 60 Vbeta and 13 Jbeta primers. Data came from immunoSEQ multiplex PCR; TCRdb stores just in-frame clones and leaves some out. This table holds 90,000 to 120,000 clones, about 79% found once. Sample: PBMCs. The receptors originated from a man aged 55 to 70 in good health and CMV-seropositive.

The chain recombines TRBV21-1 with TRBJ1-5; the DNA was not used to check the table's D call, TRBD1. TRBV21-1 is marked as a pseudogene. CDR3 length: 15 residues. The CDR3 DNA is TGTGCCAGCAGCAAAAGGACAGGGCCTAATCAGCCCCAGCATTTT. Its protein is CASSKRTGPNQPQHF.

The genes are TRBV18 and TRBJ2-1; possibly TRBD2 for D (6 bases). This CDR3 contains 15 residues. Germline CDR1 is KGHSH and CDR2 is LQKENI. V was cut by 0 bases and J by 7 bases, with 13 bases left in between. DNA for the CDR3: TGTGCCAGCTCACCACCCCAGGGTGGGAGGAATGAGCAGTTCTTC. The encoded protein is CASSPPQGGRNEQFF.

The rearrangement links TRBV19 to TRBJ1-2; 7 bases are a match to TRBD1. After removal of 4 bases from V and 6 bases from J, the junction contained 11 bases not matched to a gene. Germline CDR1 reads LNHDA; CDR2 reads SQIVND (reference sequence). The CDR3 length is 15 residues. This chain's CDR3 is CASSSRDSILDGYTF. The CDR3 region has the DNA TGTGCCAGTAGTAGTCGGGACAGTATCTTAGATGGCTACACCTTC. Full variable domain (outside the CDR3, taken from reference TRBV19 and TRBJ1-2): DGGITQSPKYLFRKEGQNVTLSCEQNLNHDAMYWYRQDPGQGLRLIYYSQIVNDFQKGDIAEGYSVSREKKESFPLTVTSAQKNPTAFYLCASSSRDSILDGYTFGSGTRLTVV.

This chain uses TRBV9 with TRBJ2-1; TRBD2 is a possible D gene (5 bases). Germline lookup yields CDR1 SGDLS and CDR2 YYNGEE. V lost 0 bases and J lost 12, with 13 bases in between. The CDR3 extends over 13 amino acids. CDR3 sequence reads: CASSVDSGGGQFF. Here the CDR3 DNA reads TGTGCCAGCAGCGTAGACTCCGGAGGTGGGCAGTTCTTC.

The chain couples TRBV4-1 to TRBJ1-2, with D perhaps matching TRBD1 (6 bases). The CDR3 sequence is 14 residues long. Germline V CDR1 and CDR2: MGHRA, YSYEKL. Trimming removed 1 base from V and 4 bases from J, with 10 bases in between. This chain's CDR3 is CASSQGTGTYGYTF. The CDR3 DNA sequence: TGCGCCAGCAGCCAAGGTACAGGGACCTATGGCTACACCTTC.

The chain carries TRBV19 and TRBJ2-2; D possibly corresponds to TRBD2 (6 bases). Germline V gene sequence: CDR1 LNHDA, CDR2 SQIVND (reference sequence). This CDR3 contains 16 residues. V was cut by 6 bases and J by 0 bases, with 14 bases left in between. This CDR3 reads CASRKMAGSNTGELFF. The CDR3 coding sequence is TGTGCCAGTAGAAAGATGGCGGGATCGAACACCGGGGAGCTGTTTTTT.

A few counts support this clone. The CDR3 spells CASSPGTASKNYGYTF. CDR3 DNA: TGCGCCAGCAGCCCAGGGACAGCTAGTAAGAACTATGGCTACACCTTC. This rearrangement joins TRBV5-1 to TRBJ1-2, with 7 bases aligning to TRBD1. There are 16 residues in the CDR3. The J segment lost 2 bases and the V segment lost 4 bases, leaving 11 bases of the junction unmatched. Germline lookup yields CDR1 SGHRS and CDR2 YFSETQ.

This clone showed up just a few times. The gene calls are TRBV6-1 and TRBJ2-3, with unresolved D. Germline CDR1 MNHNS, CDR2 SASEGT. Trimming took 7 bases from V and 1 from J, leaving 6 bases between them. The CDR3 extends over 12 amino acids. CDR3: CASKRGTDTQYF. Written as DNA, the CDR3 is TGTGCCAGCAAACGGGGCACAGATACGCAGTATTTT.

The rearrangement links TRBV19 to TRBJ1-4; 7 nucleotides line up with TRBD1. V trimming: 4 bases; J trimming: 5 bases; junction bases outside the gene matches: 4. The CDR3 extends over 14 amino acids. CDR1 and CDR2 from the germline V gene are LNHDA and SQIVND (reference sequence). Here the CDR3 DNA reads TGTGCCAGTAGTACCGACAGGGTAAATGAAAAACTGTTTTTT. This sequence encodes CASSTDRVNEKLFF.

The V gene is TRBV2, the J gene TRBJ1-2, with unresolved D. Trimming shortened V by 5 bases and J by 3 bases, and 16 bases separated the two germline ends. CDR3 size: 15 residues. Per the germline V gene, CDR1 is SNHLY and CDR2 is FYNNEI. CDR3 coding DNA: TGTGCCAGCAGTCTAATCACGGGGTCACACTATGGCTACACCTTC. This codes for CASSLITGSHYGYTF. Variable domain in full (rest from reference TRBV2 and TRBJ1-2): EPEVTQTPSHQVTQMGQEVILRCVPISNHLYFYWYRQILGQKVEFLVSFYNNEISEKSEIFDDQFSVERPDGSNFTLKIRSTKLEDSAMYFCASSLITGSHYGYTFGSGTRLTVV.

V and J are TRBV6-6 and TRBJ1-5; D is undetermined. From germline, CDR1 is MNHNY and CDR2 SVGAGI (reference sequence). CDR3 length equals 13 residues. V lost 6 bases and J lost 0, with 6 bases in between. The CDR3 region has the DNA TGTGCCAGCAGGGGAGATAGCAATCAGCCCCAGCATTTT. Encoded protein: CASRGDSNQPQHF.

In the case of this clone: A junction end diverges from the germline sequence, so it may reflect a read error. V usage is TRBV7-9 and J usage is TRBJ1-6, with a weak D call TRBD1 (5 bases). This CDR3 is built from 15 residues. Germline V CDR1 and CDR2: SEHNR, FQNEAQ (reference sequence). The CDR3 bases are TGTTCCAGCAGCCCCCCGGGGGGGGAGAATTCACCCCTCCACTTT. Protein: CSSSPPGGENSPLHF.

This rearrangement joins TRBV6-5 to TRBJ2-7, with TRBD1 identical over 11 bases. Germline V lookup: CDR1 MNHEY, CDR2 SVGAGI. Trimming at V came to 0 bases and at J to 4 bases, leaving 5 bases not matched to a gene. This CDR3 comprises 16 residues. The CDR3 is CASSYSGTGGAYEQYF. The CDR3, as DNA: TGTGCCAGCAGTTACTCGGGGACAGGGGGGGCGTACGAGCAGTACTTC.

The CDR3 sequence: CASSAVQGVGANVLTF. The DNA for the CDR3 is TGTGCCAGTAGTGCTGTACAGGGGGTGGGGGCCAACGTCCTGACTTTC. The rearrangement uses TRBV19 and TRBJ2-6; 8 bases map to TRBD1. This CDR3 has 16 amino acids. Trimming removed 5 bases from V and 4 bases from J; junction bases left unmatched: 7. The germline CDR1 and CDR2 sequences are LNHDA and SQIVND (reference sequence).

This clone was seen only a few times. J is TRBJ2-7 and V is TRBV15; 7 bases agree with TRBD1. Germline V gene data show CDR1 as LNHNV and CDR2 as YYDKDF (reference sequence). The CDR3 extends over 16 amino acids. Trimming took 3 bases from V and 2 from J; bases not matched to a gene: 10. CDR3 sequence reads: CATSRVRTGAAYEQYF. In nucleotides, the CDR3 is TGTGCCACCAGCAGGGTTAGGACAGGCGCCGCCTACGAGCAGTACTTC.

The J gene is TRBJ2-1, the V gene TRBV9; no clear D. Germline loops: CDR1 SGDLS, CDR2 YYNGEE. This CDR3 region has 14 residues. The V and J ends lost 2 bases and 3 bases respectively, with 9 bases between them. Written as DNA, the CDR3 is TGTGCCAGCAGCGTGGAACAGTACTACAATGAGCAGTTCTTC. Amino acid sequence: CASSVEQYYNEQFF.

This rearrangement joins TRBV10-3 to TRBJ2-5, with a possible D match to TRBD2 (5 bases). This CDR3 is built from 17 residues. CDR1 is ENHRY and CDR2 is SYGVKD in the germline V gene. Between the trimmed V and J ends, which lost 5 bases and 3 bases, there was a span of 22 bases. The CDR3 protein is CAISLCLVWEQKETQYF. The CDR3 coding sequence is TGTGCCATCAGTCTTTGTCTGGTATGGGAGCAAAAAGAGACCCAGTACTTC.

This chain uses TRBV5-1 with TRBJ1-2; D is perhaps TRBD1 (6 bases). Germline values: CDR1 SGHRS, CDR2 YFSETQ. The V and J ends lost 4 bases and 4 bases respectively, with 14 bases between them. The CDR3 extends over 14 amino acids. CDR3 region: CASSLDLDSYGYTF. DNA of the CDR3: TGCGCCAGCAGCCTTGATTTGGACAGCTATGGCTACACCTTC.

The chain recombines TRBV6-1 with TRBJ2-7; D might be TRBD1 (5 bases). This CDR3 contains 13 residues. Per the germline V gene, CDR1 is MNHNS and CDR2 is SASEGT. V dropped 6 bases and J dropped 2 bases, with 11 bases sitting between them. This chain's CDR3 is CASRKQGTYEQYF. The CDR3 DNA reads TGTGCCAGCAGGAAGCAGGGAACCTACGAGCAGTACTTC.

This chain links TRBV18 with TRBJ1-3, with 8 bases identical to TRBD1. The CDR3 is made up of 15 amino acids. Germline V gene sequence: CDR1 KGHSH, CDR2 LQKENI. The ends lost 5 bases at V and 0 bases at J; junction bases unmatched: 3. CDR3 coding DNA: TGTGCCAGCTCAGGCCAGGGGGCCTCTGGAAACACCATATATTTT. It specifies CASSGQGASGNTIYF.